This record looks at one T cell receptor (beta chain) sequence and its context. Its target is unknown. Method: immunoSEQ multiplex PCR; TCRdb's copy keeps in-frame clones and lacks some. The sample carries roughly 180,000 clones, 90% to 95% recorded once. The length of the CDR3 is 13 residues. With 5 bases removed from V and 7 bases from J, the gap between germline ends came to 14 bases. Germline CDR1 and CDR2: SGHNT and YENEEA. The source of the sample is a study of T cell responses to AZD1222 COVID-19 vaccine. Whole-study findings and limits: Elevations in Spike-specific TCR breadth and depth followed administration of two AZD1222 doses. Baseline antibody screening turned up just a handful of seropositive AZD1222 recipients. Donors skewed white British and female; clonal diversity was possibly underestimated.

The chain has TRBV11-3 and TRBJ1-2, with no clear D. This receptor was obtained from an adult who received the AZD1222 COVID-19 vaccine. The sample was peripheral blood, taken 28 days after the second AZD1222 dose. The CDR3 DNA reads TGTGCCAGCAGCCAAGGAGGGCAACGTGGCTACACCTTC. This sequence encodes CASSQGGQRGYTF.